This T cell receptor (beta chain) was identified in a study of Tregs in tolerant kidney transplant recipients. The germline gives CDR1 SGHTA, CDR2 FQGNSA. This CDR3 has 14 residues. Trimming shortened V by 5 bases and J by 5 bases, and 15 bases separated the two germline ends. The protocol was immunoSEQ multiplex PCR, while the TCRdb copy is restricted to in-frame clones and leaves out a portion. The data contain approximately 90,000 clones, 93% of them singletons. Related graft donors supplied nonmyeloablative bone marrow transplants, and mixed chimerism was transient. The clonotype originates from a human patient who received a combined kidney and bone marrow transplant. Some T cells could come from the graft donor. The sample in question was CD4+ T cells from blood (PBMCs), obtained 12 months after the transplant. The gene calls are TRBV7-2 and TRBJ2-5; D may be TRBD1 (5 bases). The CDR3 protein is CASSHRTLGETQYF. CDR3 nucleotides: TGTGCCAGCAGCCACAGGACCCTAGGGGAGACCCAGTACTTC.